This TCR beta chain comes out of a study of T cells in Graves' hyperthyroidism and ophthalmopathy. Study-level findings and limits: Separating ophthalmopathy from stable hyperthyroidism was achieved by a 13 V-J model. Blood shared most expanded thyroid clonotypes above 0.001.

RNA transcripts provided the source from which TCR beta CDR3 regions were amplified. HTBI primers were the set used in a first-round RT-PCR of the TCR CDR3. A single record per CDR3 protein comes from TCRdb applying MiXCR to the multiplex PCR reads. The sample records 700,000 to 850,000 distinct CDR3 sequences, roughly 32% being singletons. Trimming stripped 12 bases from V and 4 bases from J, with 17 bases between. This CDR3 spans 13 amino acids. CDR1 KGHDR and CDR2 SFDVKD come from the germline V gene. This clonotype showed up just a few times. What it recognizes is unknown. Extraction of PBMCs used roughly 10 ml of fresh peripheral blood.

The clonotype comes from a woman between 40 and 55 years old with Graves' hyperthyroidism. Input material: blood. V is TRBV24-1 and J is TRBJ1-1; the D gene is possibly TRBD1 (5 bases). CDR3 nucleotides: TGTGCCTGGAGTCGACTGGGGCCCACTGAAGCTTTCTTT. Encoded protein: CAWSRLGPTEAFF.